The sequence of this TCR beta chain was determined in a study of control samples from healthy donors and cancer patients. TCRdb keeps only in-frame clones here, not all; method: immunoSEQ multiplex PCR. The data show about 17,000 clones, with approximately 91% seen just once and 32% held by the top ten. Trimming left V 5 bases short and J 7 bases short, with 11 bases between. The CDR3 has 12 amino acids. CDR1 and CDR2 from the germline V gene are LNHDA and SQIVND (reference sequence). The table lists this clone with a few counts. Specimen: PBMCs. The receptor comes from a man aged 60-69 years with head and neck cancer. The V call is TRBV19, the J call TRBJ1-2; D remains unclear. The CDR3 sequence: CASSSGFAGYTF. The CDR3 DNA reads TGTGCCAGTAGTTCCGGATTTGCTGGCTACACCTTC.